Listed below are T cell receptor beta chains from one sample, sequenced in a study of blood T cell repertoires in COVID-19. The data were produced by immunoSEQ multiplex PCR, yet TCRdb's version contains in-frame clones alone and is incomplete. The repertoire holds tens of thousands of clones, with more than 80% as singletons. Sequencing was done on a sample of peripheral blood. These receptors all stem from a man of 80 years or more with acute or convalescent COVID-19. Each CDR3 is given with its conserved first and last residue. A D gene is named only where the DNA matches it firmly. Size values are once, few and many counts, or a class for expanded clones, and some rows have none.

TRBV5-1,TRBD2,-,TRBJ2-5,CASSLGYSGGRQETQYF,TGCGCCAGCAGCTTGGGATACAGCGGGGGTAGGCAAGAGACCCAGTACTTC
TRBV27,-,-,TRBJ1-6,CASSSPGLGDSPLHF,TGTGCCAGCAGTTCCCCGGGACTTGGGGATTCACCCCTCCACTTT
TRBV6-5,TRBD1,-,TRBJ2-7,CASNPRDRGEQYF,TGTGCCAGCAACCCCCGGGACAGGGGCGAGCAGTACTTC
TRBV5-1,TRBD1,once,TRBJ2-2,CASSLGGQGARELFF,TGCGCCAGCAGCTTGGGGGGCCAGGGGGCTCGGGAGCTGTTTTTT
TRBV18,-,once,TRBJ1-1,CASSPGSDRPEAFF,TGTGCCAGCTCACCCGGGTCGGACAGACCTGAAGCTTTCTTT
TRBV16,TRBD1,-,TRBJ1-1,CASSQSRFISGDRRNTEAFF,TGTGCCAGCAGCCAATCGCGGTTTATTAGCGGGGACAGACGGAACACTGAAGCTTTCTTT
TRBV4-2,TRBD1,-,TRBJ2-5,CASSQGQGSETQYF,TGTGCCAGCAGCCAAGGACAGGGAAGTGAGACCCAGTACTTC
TRBV28,-,-,TRBJ2-7,CASSLARTVYEQYF,TGTGCCAGCAGTCTGGCCAGGACAGTTTACGAGCAGTACTTC
TRBV5-1,-,-,TRBJ1-2,CASSLGENYGYTF,TGCGCCAGCAGCTTGGGAGAAAACTATGGCTACACCTTC
TRBV15,TRBD1,-,TRBJ2-1,CATSRERQGAVEQFF,TGTGCCACCAGCAGAGAAAGACAGGGGGCTGTTGAGCAGTTCTTC